This passage covers 19 T cell receptor beta chains from one sample sequenced in a study of cytomegalovirus exposure and HLA in healthy donors. In the PCR, 60 Vbeta and 13 Jbeta primers were used. Measured with immunoSEQ multiplex PCR; TCRdb has only the in-frame clones, and not every one. The sample shows approximately 110,000 clones, approximately 67% of them seen only once. Sequencing was performed on PBMCs. These receptors originate from a man between 18 and 29 years old in good health and CMV-seropositive.

This clone was recorded once. The rearrangement joins TRBV5-4 to TRBJ2-5, with D perhaps TRBD2 (5 bases). The V and J ends lost 4 bases and 2 bases respectively, with 9 bases between them. CDR3 size: 13 residues. The germline gives CDR1 SGHNT, CDR2 YYREEE (reference sequence). The CDR3 DNA reads as TGTGCCAGCAGCCAAGGACTTCAAGAGACCCAGTACTTC. Residues: CASSQGLQETQYF.

CDR3 sequence reads: CASSSTGAQPQHF. As DNA, the CDR3 is TGTGCCAGCAGCTCGACAGGGGCCCAGCCCCAGCATTTT. The J gene is TRBJ1-5, the V gene TRBV7-9, with 8 nucleotides matching TRBD1. The trim removed 4 bases at V and 7 bases at J, leaving 3 bases unmatched. Germline assignment: CDR1 SEHNR and CDR2 FQNEAQ (reference sequence). The CDR3 covers 13 residues.

The CDR3 DNA reads as TGTGCCAGTTATTCGACAGGGGCTGGAAACACCATATATTTT. It translates to CASYSTGAGNTIYF. This chain uses TRBV19 with TRBJ1-3; 8 nucleotides match TRBD1. There are 14 residues in the CDR3. The J segment lost 2 bases and the V segment lost 8 bases, leaving 5 bases of the junction unmatched. Germline V lookup: CDR1 LNHDA, CDR2 SQIVND (reference sequence).

This clone came up once. The chain links TRBV6-1 to TRBJ1-4, with 9 nucleotides matching TRBD1. Germline V gene sequence: CDR1 MNHNS, CDR2 SASEGT. V lost 4 bases and J lost 8; bases outside the gene matches: 5. The CDR3 length is 14 residues. Written as DNA, the CDR3 is TGTGCCAGCAGTGGACAGGGGGTAGGAGAAAAACTGTTTTTT. This encodes CASSGQGVGEKLFF.

The chain uses TRBV9 and TRBJ1-2, with 8 bases lining up with TRBD1. The CDR3 totals 14 residues. Germline loops: CDR1 SGDLS, CDR2 YYNGEE. V gave up 2 bases and J gave up 8 bases; unmatched junction bases: 8. CDR3 residues: CASSVRTGSGGYTF. In DNA form, the CDR3 reads TGTGCCAGCAGCGTCCGGACAGGGTCGGGCGGCTACACCTTC.

The CDR3 coding sequence is TGTGCCAGCACCATGGGCCAGGGGGCGAACACTGAAGCTTTCTTT. Translation: CASTMGQGANTEAFF. V usage is TRBV7-8 and J usage is TRBJ1-1, with 8 nucleotides matching TRBD1. Germline V CDR1 and CDR2: SGHVS, FQNEAQ. CDR3 length: 15 residues. V lost 7 bases to trimming and J lost 1 base; unmatched junction nucleotides: 8. The full variable domain, completed using reference TRBV7-8 and TRBJ1-1, is GAGVSQSPRYKVAKRGQDVALRCDPISGHVSLFWYQQALGQGPEFLTYFQNEAQLDKSGLPSDRFFAERPEGSVSTLKIQRTQQEDSAVYLCASTMGQGANTEAFFGQGTRLTVV.

This clone was observed a handful of times. The rearrangement uses TRBV27 and TRBJ1-3, with D uncertain. Germline V gene lookup returns CDR1 MNHEY and CDR2 SMNVEV (reference sequence). This CDR3 has 14 amino acids. V was shortened by 6 bases and J by 2 bases, with 11 bases between the two germline ends. The CDR3 sequence is CASRVDIAGNTIYF. CDR3 nucleotide sequence: TGTGCCAGCAGGGTTGACATCGCTGGAAACACCATATATTTT.

This clone was detected only a few times. V is TRBV5-1 and J is TRBJ1-1; 9 bases line up with TRBD1. The V gene end was trimmed by 2 bases and the J gene end by 1 base; junction bases not matched to a gene: 9. CDR1 is SGHRS, CDR2 YFSETQ, per germline. This CDR3 comprises 17 residues. Written as DNA, the CDR3 is TGCGCCAGCAGCTTCGCTGGGACAGGGCGTCGGAACACTGAAGCTTTCTTT. It is translated as CASSFAGTGRRNTEAFF.

This clone has more than one count but fewer than ten. This sequence joins TRBV5-1 and TRBJ2-7; D is perhaps TRBD1 (5 bases). Germline values: CDR1 SGHRS, CDR2 YFSETQ. The germline V and J ends were trimmed by 4 bases and 2 bases, with 13 bases remaining between them. This CDR3 is built from 14 residues. In DNA, the CDR3 is TGCGCCAGCAGCGTGGCAGGGCCGACCTACGAGCAGTACGTC. Encoded protein: CASSVAGPTYEQYV.

The rearrangement joins TRBV5-4 to TRBJ2-3; D possibly corresponds to TRBD2 (5 bases). The CDR3 loop spans 17 amino acids. Trimming shortened V by 6 bases and J by 0 bases, and 20 bases separated the two germline ends. Per the germline V gene, CDR1 is SGHNT and CDR2 is YYREEE (reference sequence). CDR3 nucleotides: TGTGCCAGCAAAAGACGGGGTAGTCTAACTAGCACAGATACGCAGTATTTT. This encodes CASKRRGSLTSTDTQYF.

J is TRBJ1-5 and V is TRBV5-1; 9 bases map to TRBD1. The CDR3 contains 16 residues. V lost 4 bases to trimming and J lost 1 base; unmatched junction nucleotides: 6. Germline-derived CDR1 and CDR2 are SGHRS and YFSETQ. The CDR3 DNA is TGCGCCAGCAGCAGAGGGACAGGGAAGAGCAATCAGCCCCAGCATTTT. As protein: CASSRGTGKSNQPQHF. Full variable domain (rest looked up from reference TRBV5-1 and TRBJ1-5): KAGVTQTPRYLIKTRGQQVTLSCSPISGHRSVSWYQQTPGQGLQFLFEYFSETQRNKGNFPGRFSGRQFSNSRSEMNVSTLELGDSALYLCASSRGTGKSNQPQHFGDGTRLSIL.

V usage is TRBV27 and J usage is TRBJ1-1; D may be TRBD1 (6 bases). This CDR3 spans 15 amino acids. V was shortened by 4 bases and J by 5 bases, with 17 bases between the two germline ends. CDR1 and CDR2 (germline): MNHEY, SMNVEV (reference sequence). The CDR3 is CASSSRTGLSTEAFF. The CDR3 DNA follows: TGTGCCAGCAGTTCACGCACAGGGTTATCGACTGAAGCTTTCTTT.

The V and J genes are TRBV28 and TRBJ1-4, with TRBD1 matching over 10 bases. The CDR3 spans 17 residues. J was trimmed by 4 bases and V by 6 bases; bases with no gene match: 11. From germline, CDR1 is MDHEN and CDR2 SYDVKM. CDR3: CASRPTLGTGDNEKLFF. As DNA, the CDR3 is TGTGCCAGCAGACCCACGCTCGGGACAGGGGATAATGAAAAACTGTTTTTT.

The chain carries TRBV7-9 and TRBJ1-2; D ambiguous. V lost 5 bases and J lost 2, with 18 bases in between. Germline assignment: CDR1 SEHNR and CDR2 FQNEAQ (reference sequence). The CDR3 totals 16 residues. CDR3 protein: CASSAPVEADNYGYTF. For the CDR3, the DNA is TGTGCCAGCAGCGCACCAGTGGAGGCAGACAACTATGGCTACACCTTC.

This clone has a single count. V and J are TRBV7-9 and TRBJ2-1; 12 nucleotides align to TRBD2. Germline V gene lookup returns CDR1 SEHNR and CDR2 FQNEAQ (reference sequence). J was trimmed by 2 bases and V by 5 bases; bases with no gene match: 7. This CDR3 is built from 17 residues. CDR3 region: CASSPRRLAGAYNEQFF. The CDR3 region has the DNA TGTGCCAGCAGCCCTCGGAGACTAGCGGGGGCCTACAATGAGCAGTTCTTC.

The genes are TRBV27 and TRBJ1-6; D not resolved. The germline V gene has CDR1 MNHEY and CDR2 SMNVEV (reference sequence). V was shortened by 3 bases and J by 6 bases, with 12 bases between the two germline ends. This CDR3 comprises 15 residues. The CDR3 nucleotides are TGTGCCAGCAGTTTGAACGGTAATAGTAATTCACCCCTCCACTTT. The encoded protein is CASSLNGNSNSPLHF.

CDR3 DNA sequence: TGTGCCAGCAGACCCGACAGGGGGCGTCTCTACGAGCAGTACGTC. It encodes CASRPDRGRLYEQYV. The rearrangement links TRBV6-5 to TRBJ2-7, with 10 bases matching TRBD1. The trim removed 6 bases at V and 3 bases at J, leaving 8 bases unmatched. This CDR3 is 15 amino acids long. Germline V CDR1 and CDR2: MNHEY, SVGAGI.

The chain couples TRBV5-1 to TRBJ1-2; no reliable D call. The germline CDR1 and CDR2 sequences are SGHRS and YFSETQ. V shed 5 bases and J shed 4 bases, with 9 bases lying between them. The CDR3 totals 12 residues. For the CDR3, the DNA is TGCGCCAGCAGTTACGGGGTCTATGGCTACACCTTC. It encodes CASSYGVYGYTF.

The CDR3 nucleotides are TGTGCCAGTAATTCCGGACAGGGAAGGGTGAACACTGAAGCTTTCTTT. Translation gives CASNSGQGRVNTEAFF. The V call is TRBV19, the J call TRBJ1-1; TRBD1 aligns across 8 bases. The CDR3 spans 16 residues. CDR1 LNHDA and CDR2 SQIVND come from the germline V gene (reference sequence). The ends lost 7 bases at V and 0 bases at J; junction bases unmatched: 10.